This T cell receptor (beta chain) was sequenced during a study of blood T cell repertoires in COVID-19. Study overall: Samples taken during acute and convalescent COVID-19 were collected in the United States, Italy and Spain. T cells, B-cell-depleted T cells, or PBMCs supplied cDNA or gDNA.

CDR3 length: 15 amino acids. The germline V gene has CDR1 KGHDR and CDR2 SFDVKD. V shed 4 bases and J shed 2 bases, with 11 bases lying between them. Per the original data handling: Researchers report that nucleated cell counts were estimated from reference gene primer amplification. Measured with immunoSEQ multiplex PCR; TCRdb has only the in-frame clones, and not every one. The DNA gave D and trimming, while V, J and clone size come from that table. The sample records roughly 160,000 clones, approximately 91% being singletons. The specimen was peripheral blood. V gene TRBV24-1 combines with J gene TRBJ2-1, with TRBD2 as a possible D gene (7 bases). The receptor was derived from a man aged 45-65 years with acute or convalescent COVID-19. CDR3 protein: CATSEAGATYNEQFF. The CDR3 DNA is TGTGCCACCAGTGAGGCGGGGGCGACCTACAATGAGCAGTTCTTC.